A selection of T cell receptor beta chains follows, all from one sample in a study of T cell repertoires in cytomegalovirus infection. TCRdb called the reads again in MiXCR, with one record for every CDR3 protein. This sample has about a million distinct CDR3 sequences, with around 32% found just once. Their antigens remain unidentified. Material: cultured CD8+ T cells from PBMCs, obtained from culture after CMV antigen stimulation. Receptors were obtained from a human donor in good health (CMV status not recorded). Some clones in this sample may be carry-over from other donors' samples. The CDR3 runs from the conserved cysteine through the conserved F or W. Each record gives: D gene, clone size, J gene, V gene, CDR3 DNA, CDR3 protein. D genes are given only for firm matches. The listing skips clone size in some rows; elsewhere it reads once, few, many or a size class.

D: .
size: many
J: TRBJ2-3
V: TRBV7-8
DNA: TGTGCCAGCACCGAAGGAGGGGCAGATACGCAGTATTTT
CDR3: CASTEGGADTQYF

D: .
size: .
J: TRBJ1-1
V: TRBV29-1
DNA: TGCAGCGTTGAAGATGATTGGGCAGGGAGCACTGAAGCTTTCTTT
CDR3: CSVEDDWAGSTEAFF

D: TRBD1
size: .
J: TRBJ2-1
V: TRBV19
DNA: TGTGCCAGTAGTACCTCGGGACAGAGCTCCTACAATGAGCAGTTCTTC
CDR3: CASSTSGQSSYNEQFF

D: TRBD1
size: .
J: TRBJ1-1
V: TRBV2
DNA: TGTGCCAGAACCCCGGACAGGGGGTTTGGGAACACTGAAGCTTTCTTT
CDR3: CARTPDRGFGNTEAFF

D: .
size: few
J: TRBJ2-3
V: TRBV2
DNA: TGTGCCAGCTCAGAGCTTAGCACAGATACGCAGTATTTT
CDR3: CASSELSTDTQYF

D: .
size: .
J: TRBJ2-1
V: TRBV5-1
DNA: TGCGCCAGCAGCCCATTGGACAGCTACAATGAGCAGTTCTTC
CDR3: CASSPLDSYNEQFF

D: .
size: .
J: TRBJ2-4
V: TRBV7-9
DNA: TGTGCCAGCAGCTCGGGACGGGAAGGACGGAACATTCAGTACTTC
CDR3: CASSSGREGRNIQYF

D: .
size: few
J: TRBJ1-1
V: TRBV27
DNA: TGTGCCAGCAGTTTATTGGACGGCACTGAAGCTTTCTTT
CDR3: CASSLLDGTEAFF

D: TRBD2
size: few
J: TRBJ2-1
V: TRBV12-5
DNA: TGTGCTAGTGGTCCGCCAGCGGGGGGTTCCTACAATGAGCAGTTCTTC
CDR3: CASGPPAGGSYNEQFF

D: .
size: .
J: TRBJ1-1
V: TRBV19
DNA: TGTGCCAGTATGGGGCTGGGAGCTTTCTTT
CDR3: CASMGLGAFF

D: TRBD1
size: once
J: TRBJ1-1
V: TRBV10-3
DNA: TGTGCCATCAGGGAAAACACAGGGGACACTGAAGCTTTCTTT
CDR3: CAIRENTGDTEAFF

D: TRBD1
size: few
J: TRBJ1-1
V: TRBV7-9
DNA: TGTGCCAGCAGCCTCACAGGGGCCGATGAAGCTTTCTTT
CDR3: CASSLTGADEAFF

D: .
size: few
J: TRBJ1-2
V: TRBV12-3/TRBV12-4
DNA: TGTGCCAGCAGTTTTGGCCCCTTCCCCAACTATGGCTACACCTTC
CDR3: CASSFGPFPNYGYTF

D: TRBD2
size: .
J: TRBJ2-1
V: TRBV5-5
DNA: TGTGCCAGCAGCTTGGGGACTAGCGCAGAGCAGTTCTTC
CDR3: CASSLGTSAEQFF

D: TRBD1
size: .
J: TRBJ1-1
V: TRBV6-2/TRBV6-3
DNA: TGTGCCAGCAGGGCCCGGGACAGGGGGCCGAACACTGAAGCTTTCTTT
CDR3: CASRARDRGPNTEAFF

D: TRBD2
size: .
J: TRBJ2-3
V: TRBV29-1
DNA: TGCAGCGGCCGGGGGGGCCTAACAGATACGCAGTATTTT
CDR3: CSGRGGLTDTQYF

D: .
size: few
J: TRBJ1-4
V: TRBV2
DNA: TGTGCCAGCAGCGCGGACAGTGAAAAACTGTTTTTT
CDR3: CASSADSEKLFF

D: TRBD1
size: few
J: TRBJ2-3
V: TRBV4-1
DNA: TGCGCCAGCAGCCAACTGGGACAGGGAACAGATACGCAGTATTTT
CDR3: CASSQLGQGTDTQYF

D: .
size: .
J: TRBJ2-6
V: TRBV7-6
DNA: TGTGCCATCTTTGGCTCTGGGGCCAACGTCCTGACTTTC
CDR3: CAIFGSGANVLTF

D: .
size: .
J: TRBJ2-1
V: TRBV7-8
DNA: TGTGCCAGCAGCTTAACAAAGGGGGGGCTTAATGAGCAGTTCTTC
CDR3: CASSLTKGGLNEQFF

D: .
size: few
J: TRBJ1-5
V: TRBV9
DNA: TGTGCCAGCAGTGGACCGGGCTTCTGGCCCCAGCATTTT
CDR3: CASSGPGFWPQHF

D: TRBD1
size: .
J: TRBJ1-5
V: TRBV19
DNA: TGTGCCAGTAGTATCCGACAGGGAAATCAGCCCCAGCATTTT
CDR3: CASSIRQGNQPQHF

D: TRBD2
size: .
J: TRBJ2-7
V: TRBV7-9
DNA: TGTGCCAGCAGCTCCACCACGGCGGGACTAGCGATCTCCTACGAGCAGTACTTC
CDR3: CASSSTTAGLAISYEQYF

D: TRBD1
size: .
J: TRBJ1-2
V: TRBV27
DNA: TGTGCCAGCAGGGGACAGGGAGCTAACTATGGCTACACCTTC
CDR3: CASRGQGANYGYTF

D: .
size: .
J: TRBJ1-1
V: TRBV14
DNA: TGTGCCAGCAGCCAAGACCCCGGCAGGGTATCATTCACTGAAGCTTTCTTT
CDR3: CASSQDPGRVSFTEAFF

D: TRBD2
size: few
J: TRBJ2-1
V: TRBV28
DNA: TGTGCCAGCAGTTTCCCTGGACTAGGAAAGAACAATGAGCAGTTCTTC
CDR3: CASSFPGLGKNNEQFF

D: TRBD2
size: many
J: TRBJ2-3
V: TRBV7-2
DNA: TGTGCCAGCAGCCCCCCGGTCCCGCGGGGGGGCTACACAGATACGCAGTATTTT
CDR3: CASSPPVPRGGYTDTQYF

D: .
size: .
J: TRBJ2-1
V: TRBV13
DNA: TGTGCCAGCAGCCCCAGGAGAGGGGGTGAGCAGTTCTTC
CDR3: CASSPRRGGEQFF

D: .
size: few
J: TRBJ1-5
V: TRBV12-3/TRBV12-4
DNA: TGTGCCAGCAGTTACAGGGCCAGCAATCAGCCCCAGCATTTT
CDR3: CASSYRASNQPQHF

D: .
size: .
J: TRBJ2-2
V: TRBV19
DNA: TGTGCCAGTAGTCATATTAAGCGGGCAACCGGGGAGCTGTTTTTT
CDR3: CASSHIKRATGELFF

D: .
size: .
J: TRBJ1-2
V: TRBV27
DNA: TGTGCCAGCAGTTTATCGTCCAGGGCCCCCTACACCTTC
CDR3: CASSLSSRAPYTF

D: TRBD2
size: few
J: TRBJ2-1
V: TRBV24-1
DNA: TGTGCCACCAGTGATTTGCAAGCGGGGGAGTACAATGAGCAGTTCTTC
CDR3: CATSDLQAGEYNEQFF

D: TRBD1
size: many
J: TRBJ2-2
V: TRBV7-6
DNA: TGTGCCAGCAGCTTAGCGGACAGGGGTTTTACCGGGGAGCTGTTTTTT
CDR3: CASSLADRGFTGELFF

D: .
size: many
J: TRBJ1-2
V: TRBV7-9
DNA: TGTGCCAGCAGCTTAGACAGGATCTATGGCTACACCTTC
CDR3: CASSLDRIYGYTF

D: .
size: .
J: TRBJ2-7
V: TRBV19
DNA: TGTGCCAGTAGCGAAACATCCGTCCAACTAGGATACGAGCAGTACTTC
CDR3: CASSETSVQLGYEQYF

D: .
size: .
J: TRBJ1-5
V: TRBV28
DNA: TGTGCCAGCAGTTTAGCGACAGACAGCCGCAATCAGCCCCAGCATTTT
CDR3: CASSLATDSRNQPQHF

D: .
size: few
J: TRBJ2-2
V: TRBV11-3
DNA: TGTGCCAGCAGTGGTGGCGGGGAGCTGTTTTTT
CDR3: CASSGGGELFF

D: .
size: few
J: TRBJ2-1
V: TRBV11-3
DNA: TGTGCCAGCAGCCAGGGGAGACAAGACTACAATGAGCAGTTCTTC
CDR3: CASSQGRQDYNEQFF

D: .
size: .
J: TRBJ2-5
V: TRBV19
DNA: TGTGCCAGTAGTCCCCTTACGCTCCGGACAGCCAACCAAGAGACCCAGTACTTC
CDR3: CASSPLTLRTANQETQYF

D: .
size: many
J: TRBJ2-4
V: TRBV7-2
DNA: TGTGCCAGCAGCTTCGGGGGGACATCTACCAAAAACATTCAGTACTTC
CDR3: CASSFGGTSTKNIQYF

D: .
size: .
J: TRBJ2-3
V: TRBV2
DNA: TGTGCCAGCATCCCTCGGGGGAGCGGCACAGATACGCAGTATTTT
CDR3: CASIPRGSGTDTQYF

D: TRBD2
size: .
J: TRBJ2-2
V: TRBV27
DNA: TGTGCCAGCAGTTTATGGTCACGACTAGCGGCTAACACCGGGGAGCTGTTTTTT
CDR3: CASSLWSRLAANTGELFF

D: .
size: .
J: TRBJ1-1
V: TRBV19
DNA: TGTGCCAGTACCTCGGGGAGGACTGAAGCTTTCTTT
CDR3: CASTSGRTEAFF

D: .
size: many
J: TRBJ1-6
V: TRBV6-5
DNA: TGTGCCTGCCAGGAGGGACGTTATTCACCCCTCCACTTT
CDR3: CACQEGRYSPLHF

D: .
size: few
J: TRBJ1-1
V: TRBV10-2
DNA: TGCGCCAGCAGTGATTGGGGCAACCCGAACACTGAAGCTTTCTTT
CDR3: CASSDWGNPNTEAFF

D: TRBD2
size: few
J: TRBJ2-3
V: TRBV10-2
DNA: TGCGCCACCCTACTAGCGGGGGGTTACACAGATACGCAGTATTTT
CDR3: CATLLAGGYTDTQYF

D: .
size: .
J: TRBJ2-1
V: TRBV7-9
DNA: TGTGCCAGCAGCTTAGCGAGAGGGACACAACCCAATGAGCAGTTCTTC
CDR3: CASSLARGTQPNEQFF

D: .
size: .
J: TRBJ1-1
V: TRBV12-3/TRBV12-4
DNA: TGTGCCAGCAGCCATGACGACAGACAAGCTTTCTTT
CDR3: CASSHDDRQAFF